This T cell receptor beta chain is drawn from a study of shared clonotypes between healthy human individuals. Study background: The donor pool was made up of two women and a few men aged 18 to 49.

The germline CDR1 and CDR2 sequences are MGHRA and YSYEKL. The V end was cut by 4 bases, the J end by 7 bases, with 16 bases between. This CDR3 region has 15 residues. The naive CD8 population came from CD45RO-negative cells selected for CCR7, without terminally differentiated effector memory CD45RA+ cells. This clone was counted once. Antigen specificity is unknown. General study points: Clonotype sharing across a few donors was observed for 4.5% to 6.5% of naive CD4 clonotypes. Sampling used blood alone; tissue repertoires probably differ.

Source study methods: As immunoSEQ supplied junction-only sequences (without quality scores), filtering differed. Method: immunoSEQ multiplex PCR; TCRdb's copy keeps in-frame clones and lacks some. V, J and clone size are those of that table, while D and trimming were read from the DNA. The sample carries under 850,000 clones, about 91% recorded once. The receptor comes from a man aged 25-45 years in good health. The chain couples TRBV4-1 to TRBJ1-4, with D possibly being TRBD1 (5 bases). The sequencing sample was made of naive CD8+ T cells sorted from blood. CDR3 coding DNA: TGCGCCAGCAGCCCCGCGGAGGGGCGGGGTGAAAAACTGTTTTTT. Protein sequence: CASSPAEGRGEKLFF.